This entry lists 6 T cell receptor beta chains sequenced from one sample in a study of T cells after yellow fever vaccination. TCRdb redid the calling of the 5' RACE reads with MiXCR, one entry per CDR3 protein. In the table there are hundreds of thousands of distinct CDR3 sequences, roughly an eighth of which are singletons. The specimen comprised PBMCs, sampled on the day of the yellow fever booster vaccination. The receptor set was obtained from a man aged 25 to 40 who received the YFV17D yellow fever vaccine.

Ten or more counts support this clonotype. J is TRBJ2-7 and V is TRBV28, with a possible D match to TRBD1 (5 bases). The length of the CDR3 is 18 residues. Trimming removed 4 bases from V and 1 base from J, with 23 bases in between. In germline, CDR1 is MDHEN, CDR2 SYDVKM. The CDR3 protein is CASSSPPTVSTGSYEQYF. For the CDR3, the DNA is TGTGCCAGCAGTTCCCCACCCACAGTGTCCACAGGTTCCTACGAGCAGTACTTC.

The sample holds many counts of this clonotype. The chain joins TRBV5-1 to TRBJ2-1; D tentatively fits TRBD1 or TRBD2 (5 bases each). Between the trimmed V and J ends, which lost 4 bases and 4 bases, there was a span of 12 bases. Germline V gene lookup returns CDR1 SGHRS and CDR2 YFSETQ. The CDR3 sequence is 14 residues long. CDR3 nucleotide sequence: TGCGCCAGCAGCCGGGACCCGGAGTACAATGAGCAGTTCTTC. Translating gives CASSRDPEYNEQFF.

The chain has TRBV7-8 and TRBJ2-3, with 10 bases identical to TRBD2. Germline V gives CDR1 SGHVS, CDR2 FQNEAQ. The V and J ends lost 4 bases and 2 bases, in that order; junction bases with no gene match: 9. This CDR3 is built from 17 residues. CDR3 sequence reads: CASSSLLAGLFTDTQYF. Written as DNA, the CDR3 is TGTGCCAGCAGCTCGCTACTAGCGGGGCTATTCACAGATACGCAGTATTTT.

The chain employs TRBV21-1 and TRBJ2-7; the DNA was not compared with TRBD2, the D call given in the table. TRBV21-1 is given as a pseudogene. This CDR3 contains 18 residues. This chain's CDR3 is CASSKDGRQDPPGYEQYF. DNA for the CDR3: TGTGCCAGCAGCAAAGATGGGCGACAGGACCCTCCTGGTTACGAGCAGTACTTC.

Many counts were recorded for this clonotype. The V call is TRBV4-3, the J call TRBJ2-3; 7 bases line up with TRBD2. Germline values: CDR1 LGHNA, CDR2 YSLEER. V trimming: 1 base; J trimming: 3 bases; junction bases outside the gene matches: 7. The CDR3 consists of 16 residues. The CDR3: CASSQAGGRGTDTQYF. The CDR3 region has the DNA TGCGCCAGCAGCCAAGCGGGCGGGAGAGGGACAGATACGCAGTATTTT.

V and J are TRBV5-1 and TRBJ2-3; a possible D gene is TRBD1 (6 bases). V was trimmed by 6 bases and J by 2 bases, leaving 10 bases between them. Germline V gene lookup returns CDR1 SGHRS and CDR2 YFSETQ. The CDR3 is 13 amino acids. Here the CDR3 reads CASNRDNTDTQYF. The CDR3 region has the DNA TGCGCCAGCAACCGGGACAACACAGATACGCAGTATTTT.